The present T cell receptor beta chain was sequenced within a study of blood T cell repertoires in COVID-19. About the study: Sites in the United States, Italy and Spain provided acute and convalescent COVID-19 samples. The cDNA or gDNA used as material had been derived from T cells, B-cell-depleted T cells, or PBMCs.

Per the original methods: Cell counts per sample came from amplifying reference gene primers. Generated by immunoSEQ multiplex PCR, the TCRdb table keeps only in-frame clones and is missing some. D and trimming were read from the DNA, whereas the V and J calls and clone size are those reported in that table. The table records 62,000 or so clones, roughly nine tenths of them present only once. Germline CDR1 LNHDA, CDR2 SQIVND (reference sequence). The CDR3 totals 15 residues. About this clone itself: An end of the junction differs from the germline gene, which may be a read error.

Sequencing was performed on peripheral blood. The receptor was derived from a middle-aged man with acute or convalescent COVID-19. This chain links TRBV19 with TRBJ1-3; TRBD1 matches 9 bases. CDR3 amino acids: CASSLDRGRRNTIYF. The DNA of the CDR3 is TGTGCCAGTAGTTTAGACAGGGGGAGGAGAAACACCATATATTTT.